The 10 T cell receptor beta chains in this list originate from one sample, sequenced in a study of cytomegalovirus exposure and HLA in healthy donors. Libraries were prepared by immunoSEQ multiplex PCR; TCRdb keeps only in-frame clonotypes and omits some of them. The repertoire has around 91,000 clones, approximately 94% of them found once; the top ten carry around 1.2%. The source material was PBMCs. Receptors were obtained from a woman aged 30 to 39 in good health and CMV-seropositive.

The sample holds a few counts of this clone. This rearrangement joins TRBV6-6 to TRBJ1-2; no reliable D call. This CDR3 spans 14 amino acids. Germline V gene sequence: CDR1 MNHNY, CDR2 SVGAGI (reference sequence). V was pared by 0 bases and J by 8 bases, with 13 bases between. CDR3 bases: TGTGCCAGCAGTTACTCTGCCGGAGTGGAGGGCTACACCTTC. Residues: CASSYSAGVEGYTF.

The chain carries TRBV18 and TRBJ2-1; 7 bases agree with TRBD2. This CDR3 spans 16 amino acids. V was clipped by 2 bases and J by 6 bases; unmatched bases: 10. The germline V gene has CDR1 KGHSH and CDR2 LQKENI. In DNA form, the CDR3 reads TGTGCCAGCTCACCAGGTTGGGGAGGGGATCGCAATGAGCAGTTCTTC. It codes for CASSPGWGGDRNEQFF.

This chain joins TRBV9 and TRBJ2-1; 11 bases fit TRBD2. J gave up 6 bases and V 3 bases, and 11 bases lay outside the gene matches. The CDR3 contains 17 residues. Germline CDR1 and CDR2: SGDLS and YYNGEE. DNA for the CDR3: TGTGCCAGCAGCGCCCACCTGGTAGCGGGAGGGCTCAATGAGCAGTTCTTC. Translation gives CASSAHLVAGGLNEQFF.

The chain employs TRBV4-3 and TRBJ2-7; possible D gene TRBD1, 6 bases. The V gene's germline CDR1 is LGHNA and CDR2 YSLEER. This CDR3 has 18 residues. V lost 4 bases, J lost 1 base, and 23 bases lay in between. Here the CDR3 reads CASSLVMAGQGMSYEQYF. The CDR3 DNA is TGCGCCAGCAGCCTAGTCATGGCGGGCCAGGGGATGTCCTACGAGCAGTACTTC.

The CDR3 nucleotides read TGTGCCAGCAGTTACGGGACTAGCTACGAGCAGTACTTC. Amino acid sequence: CASSYGTSYEQYF. The V gene is TRBV6-5, the J gene TRBJ2-7; 8 nucleotides match TRBD2. The germline CDR1 and CDR2 sequences are MNHEY and SVGAGI. This CDR3 is built from 13 residues. Trimming at V came to 2 bases and at J to 3 bases, leaving 0 bases not matched to a gene.

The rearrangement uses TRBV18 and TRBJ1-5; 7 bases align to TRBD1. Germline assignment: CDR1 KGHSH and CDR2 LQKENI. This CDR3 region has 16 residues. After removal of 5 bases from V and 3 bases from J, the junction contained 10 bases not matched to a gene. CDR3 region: CASSSLSGTVNQPQHF. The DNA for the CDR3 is TGTGCCAGCTCATCTTTATCAGGGACAGTCAATCAGCCCCAGCATTTT.

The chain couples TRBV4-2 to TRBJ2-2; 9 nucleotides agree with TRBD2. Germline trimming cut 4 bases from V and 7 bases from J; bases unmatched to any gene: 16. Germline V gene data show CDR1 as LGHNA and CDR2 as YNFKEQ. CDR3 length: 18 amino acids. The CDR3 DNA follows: TGTGCCAGCAGCCGCGGCCTAGCGGGAAGAGTTCGTCACGGGGAGCTGTTTTTT. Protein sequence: CASSRGLAGRVRHGELFF.

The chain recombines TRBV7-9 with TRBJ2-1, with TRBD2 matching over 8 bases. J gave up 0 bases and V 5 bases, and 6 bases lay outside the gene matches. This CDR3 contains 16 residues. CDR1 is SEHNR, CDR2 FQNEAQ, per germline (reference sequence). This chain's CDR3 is CASSRLAYRSYNEQFF. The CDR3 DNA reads TGTGCCAGCAGCCGACTAGCGTATCGCTCCTACAATGAGCAGTTCTTC.

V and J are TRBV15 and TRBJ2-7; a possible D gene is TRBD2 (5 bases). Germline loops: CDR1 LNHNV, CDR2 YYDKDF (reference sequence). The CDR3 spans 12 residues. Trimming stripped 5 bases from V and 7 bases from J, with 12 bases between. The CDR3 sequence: CATSAGGLEQYF. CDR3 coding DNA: TGTGCCACCAGCGCAGGCGGGTTGGAGCAGTACTTC.

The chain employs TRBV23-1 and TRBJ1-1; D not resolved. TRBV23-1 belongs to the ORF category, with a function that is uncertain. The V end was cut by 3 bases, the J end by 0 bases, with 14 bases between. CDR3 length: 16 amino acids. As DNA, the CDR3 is TGCGCCAGCAGTCAGACTCAGGCGGACTTGAACACTGAAGCTTTCTTT. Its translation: CASSQTQADLNTEAFF.